This T cell receptor (beta chain) was obtained from a study of blood T cell repertoires in COVID-19. Study information: The United States, Italy and Spain supplied acute and convalescent COVID-19 samples. T cells, B-cell-depleted T cells, or PBMCs provided the cDNA or gDNA that served as material.

Authors' data handling: Scientists estimated how many nucleated cells there were by amplifying reference gene primers. The assay was immunoSEQ multiplex PCR, and TCRdb's table has in-frame clones only and misses some. V and J calls and clone size are copied from that table; D and trimming were computed from the DNA. In the table there are 150,000 to 200,000 clones, about 88% of which are singletons. Sequenced material: peripheral blood. This TCR derives from a woman aged 80 or over in a cohort sampled during active or convalescent COVID-19.

The CDR3, as DNA: TGTGCCAGCTCACCACCGGGTCCGGGCACTGAAGCTTTCTTT. Residues: CASSPPGPGTEAFF. The chain links TRBV18 to TRBJ1-1; D gene unclear. This CDR3 is built from 14 residues. Trimming left V 0 bases short and J 4 bases short, with 9 bases between. CDR1 and CDR2 (germline): KGHSH, LQKENI.